These T cell receptor beta chains were read from a single sample in a study of blood T cell repertoires in COVID-19. TCRdb's table, derived via immunoSEQ multiplex PCR, lists solely in-frame clones and lacks some. The sample shows about 210,000 clones, 89% of them seen only once. Sequenced input: peripheral blood. The receptors originated from a middle-aged woman with acute or convalescent COVID-19. Each CDR3 is given with its conserved first and last residue. Fields, in order: J gene, clone size, D gene, V gene, CDR3 protein, CDR3 DNA. The D gene is left open where the match is weak. Some rows have no size entry. The others give once, few or many, or a class for an expanded clone.

TRBJ1-2 | . | . | TRBV2 | CASSAHINTNYGYTF | TGTGCCAGCAGCGCCCACATAAACACTAACTATGGCTACACCTTC
TRBJ2-2 | once | TRBD1 | TRBV6-5 | CATGQGAGELFF | TGTGCCACGGGACAGGGGGCCGGGGAGCTGTTTTTT
TRBJ1-1 | . | . | TRBV9 | CASSVLHRGNTEAFF | TGTGCCAGCAGCGTATTGCACCGAGGGAACACTGAAGCTTTCTTT
TRBJ1-1 | . | . | TRBV7-2 | CASSSQGSSTEAFF | TGTGCCAGCAGCTCACAGGGCAGTTCGACTGAAGCTTTCTTT
TRBJ2-1 | . | . | TRBV5-1 | CASSYRGGSYNEQFF | TGCGCCAGCAGCTATCGAGGGGGCTCCTACAATGAGCAGTTCTTC
TRBJ1-5 | . | TRBD1 | TRBV10-3 | CAISVQGARGQPQHF | TGTGCCATCAGTGTTCAGGGGGCGAGAGGTCAGCCCCAGCATTTT
TRBJ1-1 | . | . | TRBV3-1/TRBV3-2 | CASSQPGMKTEAFF | TGTGCCAGCAGCCAACCCGGGATGAAGACTGAAGCTTTCTTT
TRBJ2-1 | once | . | TRBV11-2 | CASSLHQGNMYNEQFF | TGTGCCAGCAGCCTCCACCAGGGGAATATGTACAATGAGCAGTTCTTC
TRBJ2-1 | . | TRBD1 | TRBV6-4 | CASSAGTGSDEQFF | TGTGCCAGCAGCGCCGGGACAGGGTCGGATGAGCAGTTCTTC
TRBJ1-1 | . | TRBD1 | TRBV2 | CASSRTGGTEAFF | TGTGCCAGCAGTCGTACAGGGGGCACTGAAGCTTTCTTT
TRBJ1-5 | . | . | TRBV10-1 | CASSVCQGSNQPQHF | TGCGCCAGCAGTGTTTGCCAGGGAAGCAATCAGCCCCAGCATTTT
TRBJ1-2 | . | TRBD1 | TRBV27 | CASSSWTGENGYTF | TGTGCCAGCAGTTCCTGGACAGGGGAGAATGGCTACACCTTC
TRBJ1-2 | . | TRBD1 | TRBV6-2/TRBV6-3 | CASSTTGTGYTF | TGTGCCAGCAGCACGACAGGGACTGGCTACACCTTC
TRBJ2-2 | . | TRBD2 | TRBV2 | CASLAGGTGELFF | TGTGCCAGCCTAGCGGGGGGGACCGGGGAGCTGTTTTTT
TRBJ2-1 | . | . | TRBV10-3 | CAISDRGAGNEQFF | TGTGCCATCAGTGACCGGGGGGCCGGAAATGAGCAGTTCTTC
TRBJ1-1 | . | . | TRBV27 | CASSFTGTEAFF | TGTGCCAGCAGTTTCACAGGCACTGAAGCTTTCTTT
TRBJ2-4 | . | TRBD2 | TRBV7-2 | CASSRVGRGAFSIQYF | TGTGCCAGCAGCCGCGTCGGGCGGGGGGCTTTCAGCATTCAGTACTTC
TRBJ1-3 | . | . | TRBV9 | CASSAPGDSGNTIYF | TGTGCCAGCAGCGCTCCAGGGGACTCTGGAAACACCATATATTTT
TRBJ1-2 | . | . | TRBV18 | CASSRTGDFGYTF | TGTGCCAGCTCACGCACAGGAGACTTCGGCTACACCTTC
TRBJ1-3 | once | . | TRBV10-3 | CAISESIFRTSGDTIYF | TGTGCCATCAGTGAGTCGATTTTCCGGACCTCAGGGGACACCATATATTTT
TRBJ1-1 | . | TRBD1 | TRBV7-9 | CASSADRGNTEAFF | TGTGCCAGCAGCGCTGACAGGGGGAACACTGAAGCTTTCTTT
TRBJ2-2 | . | . | TRBV11-2 | CASSLGGWQANTGELFF | TGTGCCAGCAGCTTAGGTGGGTGGCAGGCGAACACCGGGGAGCTGTTTTTT
TRBJ2-5 | . | . | TRBV12-3/TRBV12-4 | CASTGGETQYF | TGTGCCAGCACTGGCGGGGAGACCCAGTACTTC
TRBJ2-1 | . | . | TRBV20-1 | CSARTGYEQFF | TGCAGTGCTAGAACGGGGTATGAGCAGTTCTTC
TRBJ1-2 | once | . | TRBV18 | CASSPWEDRSYGYTF | TGTGCCAGCTCACCGTGGGAGGACCGAAGCTATGGCTACACCTTC
TRBJ2-1 | . | TRBD1 | TRBV6-5 | CASSYHYRDRYNEQFF | TGTGCCAGCAGTTACCACTATCGGGACAGATACAATGAGCAGTTCTTC
TRBJ1-2 | . | . | TRBV11-2 | CASSLGGPGYTF | TGTGCCAGCAGCTTAGGGGGCCCTGGCTACACCTTC
TRBJ2-1 | . | TRBD2 | TRBV2 | CASVEGSGGANEQFF | TGTGCCAGTGTGGAGGGTAGCGGGGGGGCCAATGAGCAGTTCTTC
TRBJ2-3 | . | . | TRBV7-2 | CASSGGWPYTDTQYF | TGTGCCAGCAGCGGGGGGTGGCCGTACACAGATACGCAGTATTTT
TRBJ2-2 | . | . | TRBV9 | CASSVGDTGELFF | TGTGCCAGCAGCGTAGGCGACACCGGGGAGCTGTTTTTT
TRBJ1-3 | . | TRBD1 | TRBV19 | CASTSGQGASTGNTIYF | TGTGCCAGTACCAGTGGACAGGGAGCTTCTACTGGAAACACCATATATTTT
TRBJ1-2 | . | . | TRBV19 | CASSPTGLGYTF | TGTGCCAGTAGTCCAACAGGGTTGGGCTACACCTTC
TRBJ1-1 | . | . | TRBV9 | CASSRAGGTEAFF | TGTGCCAGCAGTCGGGCCGGGGGCACTGAAGCTTTCTTT
TRBJ1-2 | . | . | TRBV10-3 | CAISPGQGPYGYTF | TGTGCCATCAGTCCGGGCCAGGGGCCCTATGGCTACACCTTC
TRBJ2-5 | . | TRBD2 | TRBV5-8 | CASSLYRGGGAEETQYF | TGTGCCAGCAGCTTGTACAGGGGCGGGGGGGCCGAAGAGACCCAGTACTTC
TRBJ2-1 | once | TRBD2 | TRBV27 | CASSTRGEEFF | TGTGCCAGCAGTACGCGGGGGGAGGAGTTCTTC
TRBJ1-4 | once | TRBD1 | TRBV5-1 | CASSLEGQGDEKLFF | TGCGCCAGCAGCTTGGAGGGACAGGGGGATGAAAAACTGTTTTTT
TRBJ1-2 | . | TRBD1 | TRBV3-1/TRBV3-2 | CASSRGQGAIGYTF | TGTGCCAGCTCCCGAGGACAGGGGGCGATTGGCTACACCTTC
TRBJ2-5 | . | . | TRBV9 | CASSAGTTSQETQYF | TGTGCCAGCAGCGCCGGGACAACGTCGCAAGAGACCCAGTACTTC
TRBJ2-6 | . | . | TRBV6-4 | CASSPMGANVLTF | TGTGCCAGCAGCCCCATGGGGGCCAACGTCCTGACTTTC
TRBJ1-5 | . | . | TRBV5-6 | CASSLDVGQPQHF | TGTGCCAGCAGCTTGGACGTCGGTCAGCCCCAGCATTTT
TRBJ1-1 | . | TRBD1 | TRBV7-2 | CASSLRRTGWNTEAFF | TGTGCCAGCAGCCTCCGTAGGACAGGGTGGAACACTGAAGCTTTCTTT
TRBJ2-5 | . | TRBD2 | TRBV12-3/TRBV12-4 | CASSHGTRETQYF | TGTGCCAGCAGTCACGGGACTAGAGAGACCCAGTACTTC
TRBJ1-2 | . | . | TRBV6-5 | CASTKWGEGYTF | TGTGCCAGCACCAAATGGGGCGAGGGCTACACCTTC
TRBJ1-5 | . | TRBD1 | TRBV19 | CASSSHRGSNQPQHF | TGTGCCAGTAGTAGCCACAGGGGTAGCAATCAGCCCCAGCATTTT
TRBJ1-1 | . | TRBD1 | TRBV19 | CASSPGQGVAEAFF | TGTGCCAGTAGTCCGGGACAGGGGGTCGCTGAAGCTTTCTTT
TRBJ1-5 | . | TRBD1 | TRBV27 | CASSSGTGHQSNQPQHF | TGTGCCAGCAGTAGCGGGACAGGGCACCAGAGTAATCAGCCCCAGCATTTT
TRBJ1-1 | . | . | TRBV7-8 | CASSPEEARTEAFF | TGTGCCAGCAGCCCAGAGGAGGCGCGCACTGAAGCTTTCTTT
TRBJ1-6 | . | . | TRBV11-2 | CASSLDDRFHSPLHF | TGTGCCAGCAGCTTAGATGACAGGTTTCATTCACCCCTCCACTTT
TRBJ1-2 | . | . | TRBV5-1 | CASPPEQGTDYGYTF | TGCGCCAGCCCTCCCGAACAGGGTACGGACTATGGCTACACCTTC